This TCR beta chain was observed in a study of blood T cells in healthy people across ages. About the research overall: Every two T cells gave about one barcoded beta molecule via template switching. Study outcomes and limitations: Older age coincided with a roughly linear decline in TCR beta diversity per million T cells. The CMV status of each donor remained undetermined, and this could have confounded shifts in expanded clonotypes.

The second PCR ran roughly 6 to 12 cycles with a sample-barcoded 5' primer and J-beta primers. Each CDR3 protein gets one entry after TCRdb re-called the 5' RACE reads with MiXCR. The table lists 650,000 or so distinct CDR3 sequences, 52% of them singletons. The CDR3 is 14 residues long. Per germline, CDR1 SGDLS and CDR2 YYNGEE. Unmatched junction bases numbered 8, after V lost 5 bases and J lost 3 bases. The people who gave samples were healthy Caucasians from Russia, aged roughly 6 to 90. The sample holds many counts of this clonotype. As yet, its antigen is unknown. This chain joins TRBV9 and TRBJ2-7; 7 bases are shared with TRBD2. This clonotype was obtained from a woman of 80 years or more in good health. Material: blood. The CDR3 bases are TGTGCCAGCAGTTATGGTGAGCGGGGCTACGAGCAGTACTTC. Translated, it gives CASSYGERGYEQYF.